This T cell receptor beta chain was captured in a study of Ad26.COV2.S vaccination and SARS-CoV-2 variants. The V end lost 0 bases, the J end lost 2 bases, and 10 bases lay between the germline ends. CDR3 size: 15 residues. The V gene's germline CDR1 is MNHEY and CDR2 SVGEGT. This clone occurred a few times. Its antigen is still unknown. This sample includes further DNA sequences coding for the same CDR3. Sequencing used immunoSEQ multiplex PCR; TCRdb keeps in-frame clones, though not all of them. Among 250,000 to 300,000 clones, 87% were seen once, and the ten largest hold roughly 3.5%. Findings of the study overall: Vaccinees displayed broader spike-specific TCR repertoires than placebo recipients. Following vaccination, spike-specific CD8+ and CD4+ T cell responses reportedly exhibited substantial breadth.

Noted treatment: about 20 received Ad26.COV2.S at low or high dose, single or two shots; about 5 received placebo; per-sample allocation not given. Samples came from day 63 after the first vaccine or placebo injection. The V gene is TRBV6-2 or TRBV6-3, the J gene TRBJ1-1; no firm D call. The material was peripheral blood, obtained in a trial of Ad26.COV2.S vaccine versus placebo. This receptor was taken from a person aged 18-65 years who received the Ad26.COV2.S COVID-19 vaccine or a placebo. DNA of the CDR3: TGTGCCAGCAGTTACTCGATCAGCGGCAACACTGAAGCTTTCTTT. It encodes CASSYSISGNTEAFF.